This TCR beta chain stems from a study of cytomegalovirus exposure and HLA in healthy donors. Broader study findings: Later examination showed HLA-associated TCR beta chains had greater clonal expansion than equally common others. Some segments of the V type, notably TRBV6-2 and TRBV6-3, were excluded as indistinguishable.

The germline V and J ends were trimmed by 1 base and 0 bases, with 18 bases remaining between them. The CDR3 sequence is 18 residues long. Germline assignment: CDR1 SGHDN and CDR2 FVKESK. Remarks on this clone: Its antigen is still unknown.

Primers for the PCR totalled 60 Vbeta and 13 Jbeta. Sequenced by immunoSEQ multiplex PCR; TCRdb stores in-frame clones only, minus some. This table has 80,000 to 130,000 clones, about 80% appearing once. V usage is TRBV14 and J usage is TRBJ1-1; D uncertain. This TCR came from a female donor in good health and CMV-seropositive. The specimen was PBMCs. CDR3 DNA sequence: TGTGCCAGCAGCCAAGGGAGGGCAAGGAGTTTAATGAACACTGAAGCTTTCTTT. This gives the protein CASSQGRARSLMNTEAFF. The complete variable domain, with remaining parts taken from reference TRBV14 and TRBJ1-1, reads EAGVTQFPSHSVIEKGQTVTLRCDPISGHDNLYWYRRVMGKEIKFLLHFVKESKQDESGMPNNRFLAERTGGTYSTLKVQPAELEDSGVYFCASSQGRARSLMNTEAFFGQGTRLTVV.